The T cell receptor beta chain described here comes from a study of T cell clonotyping in hematopoietic cell transplantation (dated by TCRdb to about 2021). Study-level background: The study collected roughly 150 blood samples from 30 to 45 consecutive transplant recipients and their related donors. Recruitment of patients ran from 2015 to early 2017, and follow-up continued until September 2020 or until death. Summary of the overall study and its limitations: Only a small fraction of recipient repertoires overlapped donor repertoires, with over 95% appearing de novo at the given depth. The sample size was limited and the cells went unsorted, which meant the CD4 and CD8 repertoire contributions could not be told apart. Recipient TCR diversity fell after transplant, with pathologically expanded clonotypes rising progressively from day 30 to day 180. Broader posttransplant TCR repertoire diversity was predicted by donor and pretransplant recipient Inverse Simpson Index values.

Counted from cysteine to phenylalanine, this CDR3 has 13 amino acids. The read is trimmed to its CDR3 DNA, 39 bases read in frame from base 1. The germline V gene (reference sequence) provides CDR1 SSHAT and CDR2 FNYEAQ. The immunoSEQ assay, a bias-controlled multiplex PCR using V- and J-specific primers, was used to amplify TCR beta CDR3 regions from genomic DNA. A second PCR step added a proprietary barcode and Illumina adapter sequences to the CDR3 amplicons. CDR3 libraries were sequenced on an Illumina MiSeq instrument. Per the authors' processing: Export and quality control were handled in immunoSEQ Analyzer 3.0, while downstream analyses relied on R Bioconductor and Immunarch. Repertoire metrics were calculated using only productive rearrangements within the normalized downsampled data set. In the normalized cohort, a clonotype counted as pathologically expanded if the clonotype was larger than 5 templates. The Inverse Simpson Index was used to measure repertoire diversity. To capture all clonotypes, the CMV-specificity analyses were run on the non-normalized data set. In TCRdb, the immuneACCESS table is reduced to in-frame sequences with V and J assigned. These tables do not hold every clone; where another copy was compared, an unresolved V gene accounts for under half, and the others remain unexplained. D and trimming come from the DNA, and the V and J calls and clone size come from that table. The sample table holds 13,000 or so clones, of which around 98% were seen once. Jointly, the top ten make up roughly 4% of the sample.

The intended sense of this specimen's time point label: 30 days after allo-HCT. Blood from recipients was drawn about 28 days before transplant and again at days 30, 100 and 180 after transplant. Nuclei Lysis Solution was used to extract genomic DNA from fresh or cryopreserved unfractionated peripheral blood mononuclear cells. As for this clone: Its antigen remains unidentified. One end of the junction does not line up with germline, which may come from a read error.

The sequence is built from TRBV7-7 and TRBJ1-1; TRBD1 is perhaps the D gene, given 6 matching bases. The sequence came from a female patient aged 50 to 60 who had an allogeneic stem cell transplant from an unrelated donor, so T cells may come from the graft donor. Some clones in this sample may be carry-over from other donors' samples. The sequencing used peripheral blood mononuclear cells, collected 30 days after allogeneic stem cell transplant. CDR3 region: CASSPGAGAEAFF. The bases are TGTGCTAGCAGCCCAGGGGCGGGGGCTGAAGCTTTCTTT.